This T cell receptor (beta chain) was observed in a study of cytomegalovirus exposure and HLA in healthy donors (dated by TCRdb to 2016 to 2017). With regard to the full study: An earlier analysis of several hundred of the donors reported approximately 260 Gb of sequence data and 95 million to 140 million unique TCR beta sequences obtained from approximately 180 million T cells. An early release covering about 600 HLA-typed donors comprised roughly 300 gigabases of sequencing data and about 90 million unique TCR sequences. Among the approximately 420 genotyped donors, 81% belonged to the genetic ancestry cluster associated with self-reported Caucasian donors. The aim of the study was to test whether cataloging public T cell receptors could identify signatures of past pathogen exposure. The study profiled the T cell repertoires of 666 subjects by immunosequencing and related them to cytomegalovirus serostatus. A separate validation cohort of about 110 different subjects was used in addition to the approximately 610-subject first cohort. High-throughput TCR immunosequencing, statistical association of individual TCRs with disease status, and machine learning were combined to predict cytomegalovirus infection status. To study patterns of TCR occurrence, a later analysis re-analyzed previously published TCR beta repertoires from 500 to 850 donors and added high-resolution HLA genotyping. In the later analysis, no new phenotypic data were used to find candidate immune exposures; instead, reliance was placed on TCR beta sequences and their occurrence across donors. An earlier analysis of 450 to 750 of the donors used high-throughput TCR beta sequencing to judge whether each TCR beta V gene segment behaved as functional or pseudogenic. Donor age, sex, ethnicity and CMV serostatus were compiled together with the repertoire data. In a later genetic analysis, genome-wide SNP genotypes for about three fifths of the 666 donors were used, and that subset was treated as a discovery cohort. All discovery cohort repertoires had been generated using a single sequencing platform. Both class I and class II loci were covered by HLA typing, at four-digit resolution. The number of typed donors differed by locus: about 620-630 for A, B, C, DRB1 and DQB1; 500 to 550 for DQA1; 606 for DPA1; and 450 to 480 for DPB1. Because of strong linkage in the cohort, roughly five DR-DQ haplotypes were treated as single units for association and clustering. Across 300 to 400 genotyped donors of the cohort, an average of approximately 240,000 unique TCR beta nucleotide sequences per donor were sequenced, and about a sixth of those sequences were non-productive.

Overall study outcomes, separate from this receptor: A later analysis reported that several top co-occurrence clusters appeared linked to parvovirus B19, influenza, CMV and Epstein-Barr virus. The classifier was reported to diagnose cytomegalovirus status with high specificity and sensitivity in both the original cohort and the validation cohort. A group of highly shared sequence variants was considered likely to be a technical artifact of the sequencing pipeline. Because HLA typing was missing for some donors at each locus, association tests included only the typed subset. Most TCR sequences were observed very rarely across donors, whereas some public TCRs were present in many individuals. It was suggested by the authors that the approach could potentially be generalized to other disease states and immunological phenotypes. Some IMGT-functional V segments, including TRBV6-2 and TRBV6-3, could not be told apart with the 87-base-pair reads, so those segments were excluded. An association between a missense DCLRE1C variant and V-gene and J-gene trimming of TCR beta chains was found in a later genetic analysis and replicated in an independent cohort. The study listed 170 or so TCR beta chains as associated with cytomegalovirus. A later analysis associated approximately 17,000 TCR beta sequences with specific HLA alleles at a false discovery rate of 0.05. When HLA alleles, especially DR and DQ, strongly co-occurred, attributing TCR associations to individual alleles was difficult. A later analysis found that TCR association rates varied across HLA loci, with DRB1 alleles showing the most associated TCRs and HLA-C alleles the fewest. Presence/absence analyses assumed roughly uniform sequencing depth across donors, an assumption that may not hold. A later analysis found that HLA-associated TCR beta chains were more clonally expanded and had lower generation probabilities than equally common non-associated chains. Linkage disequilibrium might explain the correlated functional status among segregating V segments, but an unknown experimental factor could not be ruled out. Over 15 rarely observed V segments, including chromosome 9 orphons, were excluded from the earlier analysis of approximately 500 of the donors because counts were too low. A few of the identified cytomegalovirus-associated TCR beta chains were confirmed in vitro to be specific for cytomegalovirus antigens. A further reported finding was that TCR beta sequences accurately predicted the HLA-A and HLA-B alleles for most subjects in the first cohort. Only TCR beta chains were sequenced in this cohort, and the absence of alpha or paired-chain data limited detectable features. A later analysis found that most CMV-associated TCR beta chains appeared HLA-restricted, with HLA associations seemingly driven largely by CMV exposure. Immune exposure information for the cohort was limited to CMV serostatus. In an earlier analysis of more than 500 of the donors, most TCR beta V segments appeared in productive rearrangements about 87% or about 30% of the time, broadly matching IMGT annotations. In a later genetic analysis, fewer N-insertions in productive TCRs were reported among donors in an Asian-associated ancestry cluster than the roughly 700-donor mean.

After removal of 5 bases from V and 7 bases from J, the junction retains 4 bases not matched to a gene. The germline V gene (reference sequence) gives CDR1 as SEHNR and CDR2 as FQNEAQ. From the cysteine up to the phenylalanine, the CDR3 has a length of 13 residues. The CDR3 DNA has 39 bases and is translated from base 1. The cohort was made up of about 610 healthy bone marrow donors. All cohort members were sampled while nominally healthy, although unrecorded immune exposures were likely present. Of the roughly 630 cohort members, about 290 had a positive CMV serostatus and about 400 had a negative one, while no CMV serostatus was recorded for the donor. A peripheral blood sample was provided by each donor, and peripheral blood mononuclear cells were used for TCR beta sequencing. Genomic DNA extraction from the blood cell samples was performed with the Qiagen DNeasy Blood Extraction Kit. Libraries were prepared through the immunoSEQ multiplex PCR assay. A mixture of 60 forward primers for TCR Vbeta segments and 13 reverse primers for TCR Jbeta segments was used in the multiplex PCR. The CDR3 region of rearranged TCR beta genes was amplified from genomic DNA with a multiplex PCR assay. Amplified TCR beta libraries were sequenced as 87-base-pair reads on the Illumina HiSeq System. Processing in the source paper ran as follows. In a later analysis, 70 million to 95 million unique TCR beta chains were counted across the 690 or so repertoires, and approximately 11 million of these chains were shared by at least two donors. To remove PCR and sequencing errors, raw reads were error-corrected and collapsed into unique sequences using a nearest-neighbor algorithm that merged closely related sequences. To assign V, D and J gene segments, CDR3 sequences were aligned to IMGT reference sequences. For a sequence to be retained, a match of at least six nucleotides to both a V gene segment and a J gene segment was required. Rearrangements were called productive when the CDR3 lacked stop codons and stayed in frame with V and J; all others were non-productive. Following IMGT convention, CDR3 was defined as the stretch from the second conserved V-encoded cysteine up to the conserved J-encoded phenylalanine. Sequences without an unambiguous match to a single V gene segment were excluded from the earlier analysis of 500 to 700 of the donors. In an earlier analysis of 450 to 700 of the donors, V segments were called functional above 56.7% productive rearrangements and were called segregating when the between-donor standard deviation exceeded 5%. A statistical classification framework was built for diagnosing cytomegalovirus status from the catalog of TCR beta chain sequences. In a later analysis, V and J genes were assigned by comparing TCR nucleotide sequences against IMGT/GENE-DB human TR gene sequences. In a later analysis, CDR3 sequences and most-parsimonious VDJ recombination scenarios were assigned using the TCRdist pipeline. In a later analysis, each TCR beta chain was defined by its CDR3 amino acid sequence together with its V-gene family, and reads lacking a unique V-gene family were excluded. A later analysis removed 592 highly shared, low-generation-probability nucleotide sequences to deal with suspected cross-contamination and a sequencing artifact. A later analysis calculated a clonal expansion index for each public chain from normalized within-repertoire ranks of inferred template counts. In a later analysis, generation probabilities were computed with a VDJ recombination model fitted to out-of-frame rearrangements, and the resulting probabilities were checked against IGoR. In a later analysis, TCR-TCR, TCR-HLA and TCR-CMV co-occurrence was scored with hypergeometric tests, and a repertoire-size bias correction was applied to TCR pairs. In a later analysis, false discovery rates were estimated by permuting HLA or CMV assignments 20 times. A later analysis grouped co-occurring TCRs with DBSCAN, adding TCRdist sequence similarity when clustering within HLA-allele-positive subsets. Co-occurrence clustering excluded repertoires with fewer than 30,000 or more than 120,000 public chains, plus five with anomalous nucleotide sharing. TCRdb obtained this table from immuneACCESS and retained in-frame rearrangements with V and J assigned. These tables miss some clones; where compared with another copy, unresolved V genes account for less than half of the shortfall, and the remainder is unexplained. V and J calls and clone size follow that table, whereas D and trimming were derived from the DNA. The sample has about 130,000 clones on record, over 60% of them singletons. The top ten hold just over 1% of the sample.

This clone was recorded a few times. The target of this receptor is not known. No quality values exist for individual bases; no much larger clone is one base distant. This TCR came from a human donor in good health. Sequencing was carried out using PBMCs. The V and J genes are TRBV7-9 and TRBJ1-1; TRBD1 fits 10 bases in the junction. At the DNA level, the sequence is TGTGCCAGCAGCCAAGGGACAGGGGATGAAGCTTTCTTT. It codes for CASSQGTGDEAFF.